This entry features one T cell receptor beta chain sequence. Its target is unknown. Patients sequenced had flow cytometry evidence of CD8+CD57+ cell expansion. There were no patients without severe acquired aplastic anemia. All patients were therapy-naive when blood was sampled. This sample is drawn from a study of CD8+CD57+ T cells in acquired aplastic anemia. Study information: Sorted CD4+ plus CD8+ cells gave DNA averaging around 3 ug.

This CDR3 is built from 12 residues. The germline V and J ends were trimmed by 7 bases and 3 bases, with 10 bases remaining between them. CDR1 SNHLY and CDR2 FYNNEI come from the germline V gene. CDR3 and TCR beta VDJ profiling relied on a genomic DNA template. TCRdb reprocessed the reads via MiXCR and lists one record per CDR3 protein. The sample lists a few hundred thousand distinct CDR3 sequences, 65% to 90% occurring once. Study outcomes and limitations: Overlapping CD8+ CDR3 repertoires of patients and controls contained 25 to 35 shared sequences.

This sequence was found in a human donor with aplastic anemia. J is TRBJ2-7 and V is TRBV2; D possibly corresponds to TRBD1 (6 bases). The sample was sorted CD4+, CD8+, or CD8+CD57+ T cells (not recorded which) from PBMCs. CDR3 coding DNA: TGTGCCAGCATAGGACAGCACTACGAGCAGTACTTC. This sequence encodes CASIGQHYEQYF. The variable domain in full, completed from reference TRBV2 and TRBJ2-7, reads EPEVTQTPSHQVTQMGQEVILRCVPISNHLYFYWYRQILGQKVEFLVSFYNNEISEKSEIFDDQFSVERPDGSNFTLKIRSTKLEDSAMYFCASIGQHYEQYFGPGTRLTVT.